This T cell receptor (beta chain) was documented in a study of blood T cell repertoires in COVID-19. Study details: Samples representing acute and convalescent COVID-19 were sourced from the United States, Italy and Spain. From T cells, B-cell-depleted T cells, or PBMCs came the material, which was cDNA or gDNA.

Authors' methods: Amplification with reference gene primers provided the estimates of nucleated cell counts. Generated by immunoSEQ multiplex PCR, the TCRdb table keeps only in-frame clones and is missing some. Clone size and V and J calls were adopted from that table, with D and trimming inferred from the DNA. The table includes about 240,000 clones, approximately 86% detected once. V was pared by 4 bases and J by 3 bases, with 9 bases of the junction left unmatched. The CDR3 is 15 amino acids. Per the germline V gene, CDR1 is SGHRS and CDR2 is YFSETQ. The chain is built from TRBV5-1 and TRBJ1-2; 7 bases are a match to TRBD1. The sequence came from a man in his 60s who had recovered from COVID-19. Sequencing input: peripheral blood. CDR3 protein: CASSLLAGTDYGYTF. CDR3 in DNA: TGCGCCAGCAGCCTACTAGCCGGGACAGACTATGGCTACACCTTC. Full variable domain (outside the CDR3, taken from reference TRBV5-1 and TRBJ1-2): KAGVTQTPRYLIKTRGQQVTLSCSPISGHRSVSWYQQTPGQGLQFLFEYFSETQRNKGNFPGRFSGRQFSNSRSEMNVSTLELGDSALYLCASSLLAGTDYGYTFGSGTRLTVV.